Listed here are 27 T cell receptor beta chains from one sample, sequenced in a study of tumor and adjacent non-tumor tissue in lung cancer. Three rounds of nested PCR, following a modified ARM-PCR protocol, produced the TCRbeta library. TCRdb fed the multiplex PCR reads into MiXCR, producing one record per CDR3 protein. The sample consists of tens of thousands of distinct CDR3 sequences, about 80% of them appearing once. The template was RNA from unsorted bulk tissue. Sequenced: lung tumor tissue. The receptors derive from a man in his 60s with non-small cell lung cancer.

Notes on this clonotype: A junction boundary mismatches the germline segment, possibly from a read error. The genes are TRBV29-1 and TRBJ2-5; 7 bases agree with TRBD1. Looked up from germline, CDR1 is SQVTM and CDR2 is ANQGSEA. CDR3 length: 13 residues. The CDR3 coding sequence is TGCAGCGTTGAAACAGGTGGACAGGAGACCCAGAACTTC. This codes for CSVETGGQETQNF.

This clonotype was detected only a few times. A read error may be the cause here, since a much bigger clone is one base away. The conserved closing phenylalanine or tryptophan is absent in this CDR3, likely reflecting a read error. V and J are TRBV6-6 and TRBJ1-5; D might be TRBD1 (5 bases). V lost 0 bases and J 2 bases, leaving 11 bases between the germline ends. Germline V lookup: CDR1 MNHNY, CDR2 SVGAGI (reference sequence). The CDR3 contains 16 residues. The CDR3 DNA sequence: TGTGCCAGCAGTTACTCCACAGGTGGGGGCAATCAGCCCCAGCATCTT. Amino acid sequence: CASSYSTGGGNQPQHL.

On this clonotype itself: The junction and the germline gene differ at one end; a read error may be behind it. The chain uses TRBV5-6 and TRBJ2-1; no clear D gene. The germline CDR1 and CDR2 sequences are SGHDT and YYEEEE. The CDR3 spans 15 residues. The CDR3 region is CASSFDTSGLNAQFF. The CDR3 DNA is TGTGCCAGCAGCTTCGACACCTCTGGGTTAAATGCGCAGTTCTTC.

The chain couples TRBV12-3 or TRBV12-4 to TRBJ2-7, with 11 bases aligning to TRBD1. The CDR3 consists of 14 residues. V lost 5 bases and J lost 11; bases outside the gene matches: 11. In DNA, the CDR3 is TGTGCCAGCAGTCCCGGGACAGGGGGTCTCGGGGAGTACTTC. Amino acid sequence: CASSPGTGGLGEYF.

With regard to this clonotype: Mismatch with germline at one junction end may stem from a read error. The chain links TRBV6-5 to TRBJ1-2; TRBD1 matches 10 bases. This CDR3 comprises 16 residues. CDR1 and CDR2 from the germline V gene are MNHEY and SVGAGI. CDR3 in DNA: TGTGTCAGCAGAGCCCGGACAGGGGGGAGTAGTTATGGCTACACCTTC. It specifies CVSRARTGGSSYGYTF.

This clonotype was seen only a few times. J is TRBJ2-3 and V is TRBV23-1; D unresolved. TRBV23-1 is an ORF, and what it does is uncertain. V shed 4 bases and J shed 0 bases, with 11 bases lying between them. The CDR3 extends over 15 amino acids. The CDR3 sequence: CASSLRRISTDTQYF. In nucleotides, the CDR3 is TGCGCCAGCAGTCTCAGGCGGATTAGCACAGATACGCAGTATTTT.

Notes on this clonotype: A single base separates this from a much larger clone, so it may be a read error. The CDR3 sequence: CVSSLSGGPDTQYF. In nucleotides, the CDR3 is TGTGTCAGCAGTTTATCGGGAGGGCCGGATACGCAGTATTTT. The chain joins TRBV12-3 or TRBV12-4 to TRBJ2-3, with 8 positions matching TRBD2. There are 14 residues in the CDR3.

Turning to this clonotype: One junction end does not reproduce the germline sequence, and a read error may be involved. The rearrangement joins TRBV6-1 to TRBJ2-7, with TRBD1 as a possible D gene (5 bases). Germline-derived CDR1 and CDR2 are MNHNS and SASEGT. The CDR3 has 13 residues. CDR3 DNA: TGTGCCACCACCCCATGGGGCTCCTTCGAGCAGTACTTC. It yields the protein CATTPWGSFEQYF.

With regard to this clonotype: An end of the junction does not agree with germline; a read error may underlie this. In nucleotides, the CDR3 is TGCAGTGCTAGTTCCGGGACCGCAAACACTGAGGCTTTCTTT. It specifies CSASSGTANTEAFF. This chain connects TRBV20-1 to TRBJ1-1; D is perhaps TRBD1 (5 bases). CDR1 DFQATT and CDR2 SNEGSKA come from the germline V gene (reference sequence). There are 14 residues in the CDR3.

This clonotype was detected a few times. A much more abundant neighbour one base away suggests this may be a read error. J is TRBJ2-7 and V is TRBV6-1; no clear D gene. CDR3 length: 14 amino acids. CDR1 is MNHNS, CDR2 SASEGT, per germline. The CDR3 protein is CASTAGLSSYGQYF. DNA for the CDR3: TGTGCATCTACGGCCGGGCTTTCTTCCTACGGGCAGTACTTC.

In this sample, this clonotype turned up a few times. This chain links TRBV20-1 with TRBJ2-2, with 12 nucleotides matching TRBD2. The CDR3 consists of 18 residues. In germline, CDR1 is DFQATT, CDR2 SNEGSKA (reference sequence). CDR3 nucleotide sequence: TGCAGCGCCCACCCCACCCAAAACCTAGCGGGAGGGCCCGGGGAGCTGTTTTTT. Translated, it gives CSAHPTQNLAGGPGELFF.

As for this clonotype: This CDR3 is missing its conserved last phenylalanine or tryptophan, likely due to a read error. The chain is built from TRBV28 and TRBJ1-5; no reliable D call. The CDR3 spans 13 residues. The germline V and J ends were trimmed by 2 bases and 10 bases, with 12 bases remaining between them. Germline CDR1 is MDHEN and CDR2 is SYDVKM. The CDR3, as DNA: TGTGCCAGCAGTTTAGAGAGACCTCTCCCCCAGCATATT. It yields the protein CASSLERPLPQHI.

Details on this clonotype: The junction departs from germline at one end; a sequencing error may be responsible. V gene TRBV20-1 combines with J gene TRBJ2-2, with TRBD2 matching 11 bases. The CDR3 is made up of 14 amino acids. Looked up from germline, CDR1 is DFQATT and CDR2 is SNEGSKA (reference sequence). CDR3 DNA: TGCAGTGACCCGCCTAGCGGGAGGACCGGGGCGCTGTTTTTT. Residues: CSDPPSGRTGALFF.

About this clonotype itself: The CDR3 ends on some other residue instead of the conserved phenylalanine or tryptophan, so this is likely a read error. Because the CDR3's place on the DNA is in doubt, the DNA is left out and the CDR3 is given as listed by TCRdb. The V and J genes are TRBV14 and TRBJ1-4. Germline CDR1 SGHDN, CDR2 FVKESK. From its first to its last residue, the CDR3 has 13 amino acids. The CDR3 region is CASSQGAGRKLFL.

A word on this clonotype: An end of the junction does not agree with germline; a read error may underlie this. The chain joins TRBV29-1 to TRBJ2-7; D is ambiguous. This CDR3 has 11 residues. The germline gives CDR1 SQVTM, CDR2 ANQGSEA. The CDR3 reads CNVSAAYEQYF. The CDR3 DNA reads as TGCAACGTTTCGGCAGCCTACGAGCAGTACTTC.

On this clonotype: Germline and junction disagree at one end, which may indicate a read error. This chain joins TRBV20-1 and TRBJ2-7, with TRBD2 identical over 11 bases. The CDR3 consists of 18 residues. The germline V gene encodes CDR1 DFQATT and CDR2 SNEGSKA (reference sequence). CDR3 sequence reads: CSASAGLAGGPDHYVQYF. CDR3 coding DNA: TGCAGTGCTAGCGCCGGATTAGCGGGAGGGCCGGATCACTACGTGCAGTACTTC.

Regarding this clonotype: Likely a read error: the CDR3 ends without its conserved phenylalanine or tryptophan. The limits of the CDR3 on the DNA are not certain, so only TCRdb's listed CDR3 is given. The chain carries TRBV20-1 and TRBJ2-2; the table's D call, TRBD2, has no DNA check behind it. 16 amino acids form the CDR3, both terminal residues included. Per the germline V gene, CDR1 is DFQATT and CDR2 is SNEGSKA (reference sequence). This CDR3 is CSVTLAGGPETGELLL.

Comment on this clonotype: The junction does not match germline at one end; this may be a read error. The V call is TRBV20-1, the J call TRBJ1-1; D unclear. Germline-derived CDR1 and CDR2 are DFQATT and SNEGSKA (reference sequence). The CDR3 runs to 14 residues. The CDR3 DNA reads TGCAGTGGTAGAGACTGGCAAGGTACAATTGAAGCTTTCTTT. Residues: CSGRDWQGTIEAFF.

The table lists this clonotype with a count of one. The rearrangement links TRBV24-1 to TRBJ2-2; possible D gene TRBD2, 5 bases. V lost 3 bases to trimming and J lost 0 bases, with 13 bases between them. CDR3 length equals 17 residues. Germline V gene lookup returns CDR1 KGHDR and CDR2 SFDVKD. Here the CDR3 reads CATSDQDGSANTGELFF. CDR3 coding DNA: TGTGCCACCAGTGATCAGGATGGGAGTGCGAACACCGGGGAGCTGTTTTTT.

Of note for this clonotype: The final CDR3 position lacks the conserved phenylalanine or tryptophan, pointing to a likely read error. The chain has TRBV6-1 and TRBJ1-1; D unresolved. This CDR3 is built from 13 residues. Germline CDR1 reads MNHNS; CDR2 reads SASEGT. The CDR3 DNA sequence: TGTGCCAGTAGTGACCCACAAGGCACTGAAGCTTTCTTA. Its translation is CASSDPQGTEAFL.

This chain links TRBV6-5 with TRBJ1-6, with 7 bases aligning to TRBD1. Trimming at V came to 6 bases and at J to 10 bases, leaving 12 bases not matched to a gene. The CDR3 loop spans 15 amino acids. From germline, CDR1 is MNHEY and CDR2 SVGAGI. This CDR3 reads CASRPTGQLNSPLHF. DNA of the CDR3: TGTGCCAGCAGACCCACGGGACAGCTAAACTCACCCCTCCACTTT.

This clonotype occurred many times. This chain joins TRBV20-1 and TRBJ2-4, with a tentative D call TRBD1 (5 bases). The germline V and J ends were trimmed by 6 bases and 0 bases, with 12 bases remaining between them. This CDR3 comprises 14 residues. The V gene's germline CDR1 is DFQATT and CDR2 SNEGSKA (reference sequence). This CDR3 is CSARREVAKNIQYF. The CDR3 nucleotides are TGCAGTGCACGCAGGGAAGTAGCCAAAAACATTCAGTACTTC.

This clonotype showed up many times. The chain links TRBV20-1 to TRBJ1-1, with D possibly TRBD1 on 5 matching bases. V was shortened by 6 bases and J by 3 bases, with 17 bases between the two germline ends. Germline CDR1 is DFQATT and CDR2 is SNEGSKA (reference sequence). The CDR3 is 14 amino acids. In DNA, the CDR3 is TGCAGTGCGCAGAGAGGGACGGGGCACACTGAAGCTTTCTTT. It specifies CSAQRGTGHTEAFF.

CDR3 sequence: CALLSRLGQGYSSLHF. CDR3 coding DNA: TGTGCCTTACTATCCCGCCTGGGACAGGGTTATTCGTCCCTCCACTTT. The chain employs TRBV30 and TRBJ1-6; 9 bases are a match to TRBD1. The CDR3 runs 16 residues. Trimming at V came to 7 bases and at J to 14 bases, leaving 21 bases not matched to a gene. Germline V CDR1 and CDR2: GTSNPN, SVGIG (reference sequence).

V gene TRBV11-2 combines with J gene TRBJ2-7; TRBD2 matches at 10 bases. Looked up from germline, CDR1 is SGHAT and CDR2 is FQNNGV. There are 14 residues in the CDR3. CDR3 amino acids: CVGSFLLAGYEQYF. The CDR3 bases are TGTGTCGGCAGCTTCTTACTAGCGGGATACGAGCAGTACTTC. Variable domain in full (rest from reference TRBV11-2 and TRBJ2-7): EAGVAQSPRYKIIEKRQSVAFWCNPISGHATLYWYQQILGQGPKLLIQFQNNGVVDDSQLPKDRFSAERLKGVDSTLKIQPAKLEDSAVYLCVGSFLLAGYEQYFGPGTRLTVT.

Notes on this clonotype: One end of the junction varies from germline; a read error may be responsible. The CDR3 reads CASSPIEREPGDMQLF. The CDR3 DNA reads TGTGCCAGCAGCCCTATCGAGCGGGAGCCGGGAGATATGCAGTTATTT. The V gene is TRBV5-4, the J gene TRBJ2-3, with TRBD2 matching over 8 bases. Germline-derived CDR1 and CDR2 are SGHNT and YYREEE (reference sequence). The CDR3 extends over 16 amino acids.

The chain couples TRBV11-3 to TRBJ2-3, with 12 nucleotides matching TRBD2. J lost 6 bases, V lost 4 bases, and 11 bases had no gene match. Germline CDR1 and CDR2: SGHNT and YENEEA. This CDR3 is 17 amino acids long. The chain's CDR3 is CASSSTSGRPVYDTQYF. CDR3 DNA: TGTGCCAGCAGCTCTACTAGCGGGAGGCCGGTGTATGATACGCAGTATTTT.